This passage covers 12 T cell receptor beta chains from one sample sequenced in a study of early T cells in non-severe SARS-CoV-2 infection. A single record per CDR3 protein comes from TCRdb applying MiXCR to the 5' RACE reads. The repertoire has about 84,000 distinct CDR3 sequences, 12% of them found once; the top ten carry less than 3%. The material sequenced was whole blood. These TCRs come from an adult who was a healthcare worker with PCR-confirmed SARS-CoV-2 infection or an uninfected control (not recorded which).

This clonotype was seen a handful of times. This rearrangement joins TRBV29-1 to TRBJ2-5; 7 nucleotides match TRBD2. The CDR3 length is 14 residues. CDR1 and CDR2 (germline): SQVTM, ANQGSEA. V lost 2 bases and J lost 2; bases outside the gene matches: 5. CDR3 in amino acids: CSVERLAVQETQYF. The CDR3 DNA follows: TGCAGCGTTGAAAGGCTAGCGGTACAAGAGACCCAGTACTTC.

This clonotype was recorded many times. The chain has TRBV5-1 and TRBJ2-5, with D uncertain. The CDR3 spans 11 residues. Germline-derived CDR1 and CDR2 are SGHRS and YFSETQ. The ends were cut back, 2 bases at V and 5 bases at J, with 4 bases in the middle. CDR3 residues: CASSFAETQYF. The CDR3 DNA follows: TGCGCCAGCAGCTTTGCCGAGACCCAGTACTTC.

This clonotype has at least ten counts. The gene calls are TRBV11-3 and TRBJ2-2; D gene uncertain. The V and J ends lost 4 bases and 6 bases respectively, with 12 bases between them. The CDR3 covers 14 residues. Germline CDR1 SGHNT, CDR2 YENEEA. In DNA form, the CDR3 reads TGTGCCAGCAGCTCGTTACTTGCTGCCGGGGAGCTGTTTTTT. It encodes CASSSLLAAGELFF.

This clonotype has a handful of counts. The V and J genes are TRBV12-3 or TRBV12-4 and TRBJ2-5; D is perhaps TRBD1 (5 bases). Trimming removed 1 base from V and 4 bases from J, with 13 bases in between. The CDR3 is 15 amino acids. The CDR3 protein is CASSLGQGRGETQYF. In DNA form, the CDR3 reads TGTGCCAGCAGTTTAGGGCAGGGCAGAGGAGAGACCCAGTACTTC.

Ten or more counts support this clonotype. CDR3 residues: CASRAGTSSNQPQHF. CDR3 nucleotides: TGTGCCAGCAGAGCAGGGACAAGTAGCAATCAGCCCCAGCATTTT. The rearrangement joins TRBV6-5 to TRBJ1-5; the D gene is possibly TRBD1 (6 bases). Germline CDR1 and CDR2: MNHEY and SVGAGI. V was shortened by 6 bases and J by 0 bases, with 12 bases between the two germline ends. The CDR3 covers 15 residues.

This clonotype has more than one count but fewer than ten. This chain connects TRBV30 to TRBJ2-6; D is undetermined. Per the germline V gene, CDR1 is GTSNPN and CDR2 is SVGIG (reference sequence). V lost 6 bases to trimming and J lost 4 bases, with 10 bases between them. The CDR3 sequence is 13 residues long. DNA of the CDR3: TGTGCCTGCGACATCTCCGGGGCCAACGTCCTGACTTTC. Its translation: CACDISGANVLTF.

The rearrangement links TRBV2 to TRBJ1-4; 7 nucleotides line up with TRBD1. The V segment lost 6 bases and the J segment 4 bases; nucleotides outside the gene matches: 2. The CDR3 is 13 amino acids. From germline, CDR1 is SNHLY and CDR2 FYNNEI. In DNA form, the CDR3 reads TGTGCCAGCAGGGGACAGCTTAATGAAAAACTGTTTTTT. Translated, it gives CASRGQLNEKLFF.

This clonotype occurred a few times. The J gene is TRBJ2-7, the V gene TRBV27, with 8 bases aligning to TRBD2. V dropped 0 bases and J dropped 2; count of bases not matched to a gene: 6. The CDR3 runs 16 residues. The V gene's germline CDR1 is MNHEY and CDR2 SMNVEV (reference sequence). In DNA form, the CDR3 reads TGTGCCAGCAGTTTATCGATTACTAGCGGAACCTACGAGCAGTACTTC. This codes for CASSLSITSGTYEQYF.

This chain uses TRBV10-1 with TRBJ2-1; possible D gene TRBD2, 8 bases. Germline values: CDR1 WNHNN, CDR2 SYGVQD (reference sequence). CDR3 length equals 17 residues. V was trimmed by 4 bases and J by 2 bases, leaving 18 bases between them. CDR3 sequence reads: CASSAPVAGTAYNEQFF. The CDR3 DNA reads TGCGCCAGCAGTGCTCCGGTAGCGGGGACAGCCTACAATGAGCAGTTCTTC.

This clonotype has just a few counts. The genes are TRBV24-1 and TRBJ2-1; 11 bases align to TRBD2. Germline values: CDR1 KGHDR, CDR2 SFDVKD. V dropped 1 base and J dropped 8; count of bases not matched to a gene: 12. CDR3 length equals 18 residues. The CDR3, as DNA: TGTGCCACCAGTGATTTCGCCCAAACTAGCGGGAGATACGATGAGCAGTTCTTC. As protein: CATSDFAQTSGRYDEQFF.

This clonotype was counted ten times or more. The chain links TRBV11-2 to TRBJ2-1; D gene uncertain. The CDR3 runs 15 residues. Germline CDR1 and CDR2: SGHAT and FQNNGV. V was clipped by 6 bases and J by 6 bases, with 18 bases between them. This chain's CDR3 is CASRAVGLLLNEQFF. CDR3 nucleotides: TGTGCCAGCAGGGCGGTCGGGCTTCTTCTCAATGAGCAGTTCTTC.

V usage is TRBV19 and J usage is TRBJ1-2; D not certain. Germline lookup yields CDR1 LNHDA and CDR2 SQIVND (reference sequence). CDR3 size: 13 residues. V gave up 6 bases and J gave up 4 bases, with 12 bases separating them. This CDR3 is CASRPDRTYGYTF. In nucleotides, the CDR3 is TGTGCCAGTAGACCGGACCGGACCTATGGCTACACCTTC.